The 2 T cell receptor beta chains listed next were all sequenced from one sample in a study of cytomegalovirus exposure and HLA in healthy donors. 60 Vbeta and 13 Jbeta primers were used in PCR. Generated by immunoSEQ multiplex PCR, the TCRdb table keeps only in-frame clones and is missing some. The table records about 190,000 clones, less than 85% of them present only once. Material for sequencing was PBMCs. These receptors were taken from a man aged 30 to 45 in good health and CMV-seropositive.

This clone was detected a few times. J is TRBJ1-1 and V is TRBV7-2; D not certain. V lost 2 bases, J lost 10 bases, and 11 bases lay in between. CDR3 length: 12 amino acids. The germline CDR1 and CDR2 sequences are SGHTA and FQGNSA. CDR3: CASSLYGVSAFF. DNA of the CDR3: TGTGCCAGCAGCTTATACGGGGTGTCAGCTTTCTTT. Together with reference TRBV7-2 and TRBJ1-1, the CDR3 gives the full variable domain: GAGVSQSPSNKVTEKGKDVELRCDPISGHTALYWYRQSLGQGLEFLIYFQGNSAPDKSGLPSDRFSAERTGGSVSTLTIQRTQQEDSAVYLCASSLYGVSAFFGQGTRLTVV.

The chain uses TRBV7-2 and TRBJ1-6; TRBD1 aligns across 7 bases. CDR3 length: 16 amino acids. Trimming took 5 bases from V and 5 from J; bases not matched to a gene: 9. CDR1 and CDR2 from the germline V gene are SGHTA and FQGNSA. The CDR3 nucleotides are TGTGCCAGCAGCGGTCCCTTTGGGACAGATAATTCACCCCTCCACTTT. It yields the protein CASSGPFGTDNSPLHF.